These 14 T cell receptor beta chains originate from one sample sequenced in a study of Ad26.COV2.S vaccination and SARS-CoV-2 variants. Measured with immunoSEQ multiplex PCR; TCRdb has only the in-frame clones, and not every one. The repertoire includes about 350,000 clones, roughly 90% of them detected once, and approximately 5% sits in the top ten. The treatment is: some 20 received Ad26.COV2.S at low or high dose, single or two shots; about 5 received placebo; per-sample allocation not given. Vaccine and placebo recipients were sampled on day 63 after the first injection. This sample comprised peripheral blood, obtained in a trial of Ad26.COV2.S vaccine versus placebo. All receptors derive from a person aged 18-65 years who received the Ad26.COV2.S COVID-19 vaccine or a placebo.

The V call is TRBV18, the J call TRBJ2-2, with D unclear. The germline V gene encodes CDR1 KGHSH and CDR2 LQKENI. The V and J ends lost 2 bases and 0 bases respectively, with 10 bases between them. This CDR3 is 16 amino acids long. The CDR3 sequence: CASSPWAATNTGELFF. The DNA of the CDR3 is TGTGCCAGCTCACCATGGGCAGCGACGAACACCGGGGAGCTGTTTTTT. Supplemented by reference TRBV18 and TRBJ2-2, the full variable domain reads NAGVMQNPRHLVRRRGQEARLRCSPMKGHSHVYWYRQLPEEGLKFMVYLQKENIIDESGMPKERFSAEFPKEGPSILRIQQVVRGDSAAYFCASSPWAATNTGELFFGEGSRLTVL.

V is TRBV6-5 and J is TRBJ2-5, with 7 bases fitting TRBD2. V was clipped by 6 bases and J by 7 bases; unmatched bases: 11. In germline, CDR1 is MNHEY, CDR2 SVGAGI. CDR3 size: 14 residues. CDR3 nucleotides: TGTGCCAGCAGCACGGGACTATTTGATGTGACCCAGTACTTC. Its translation: CASSTGLFDVTQYF.

The J gene is TRBJ1-2, the V gene TRBV6-5, with 7 positions matching TRBD1. The J segment lost 6 bases and the V segment lost 5 bases, leaving 6 bases of the junction unmatched. Germline values: CDR1 MNHEY, CDR2 SVGAGI. The CDR3 runs to 13 residues. The CDR3 nucleotides read TGTGCCAGCAGTCGGGACAGACTTGATGGCTACACCTTC. This gives the protein CASSRDRLDGYTF.

This clone was seen a single time. The same CDR3 arises from other DNA sequences in this sample as well. The rearrangement uses TRBV28 and TRBJ2-7, with TRBD1 matching 7 bases. This CDR3 comprises 15 residues. J was trimmed by 2 bases and V by 6 bases; bases with no gene match: 10. CDR1 is MDHEN, CDR2 SYDVKM, per germline. CDR3 DNA sequence: TGTGCCAGCAGCCCCCGGGACAGCGAAACCTACGAGCAGTACTTC. It translates to CASSPRDSETYEQYF.

The rearrangement joins TRBV7-2 to TRBJ2-7; D is unresolved. The length of the CDR3 is 15 residues. CDR1 is SGHTA, CDR2 FQGNSA, per germline. The V end was cut by 5 bases, the J end by 0 bases, with 14 bases between. The CDR3 here is CASSGRAESSYEQYF. CDR3 DNA sequence: TGTGCCAGCAGCGGTAGGGCAGAGAGCTCCTACGAGCAGTACTTC.

The table lists this clone with a count of one. The chain recombines TRBV28 with TRBJ2-7; TRBD1 aligns across 8 bases. The CDR3 contains 14 residues. The junction had 8 bases not matched to a gene; V was cut back by 4 bases and J by 6 bases. Looked up from germline, CDR1 is MDHEN and CDR2 is SYDVKM. CDR3 nucleotide sequence: TGTGCCAGCAGTTCCCCAGGGGGCGAGTTCGAGCAGTACTTC. Its translation: CASSSPGGEFEQYF. The entire variable domain, with the rest obtained from reference TRBV28 and TRBJ2-7, is as follows: DVKVTQSSRYLVKRTGEKVFLECVQDMDHENMFWYRQDPGLGLRLIYFSYDVKMKEKGDIPEGYSVSREKKERFSLILESASTNQTSMYLCASSSPGGEFEQYFGPGTRLTVT.

Written as DNA, the CDR3 is TGTGCCAGCAGCTTTATGGGGCCGACTAACTATGGCTACACCTTC. It specifies CASSFMGPTNYGYTF. This rearrangement joins TRBV7-9 to TRBJ1-2; D possibly corresponds to TRBD1 (5 bases). Trimming removed 3 bases from V and 0 bases from J, with 11 bases in between. Germline V lookup: CDR1 SEHNR, CDR2 FQNEAQ (reference sequence). This CDR3 is built from 15 residues. The full variable domain, its missing parts supplied by reference TRBV7-9 and TRBJ1-2, is DTGVSQNPRHKITKRGQNVTFRCDPISEHNRLYWYRQTLGQGPEFLTYFQNEAQLEKSRLLSDRFSAERPKGSFSTLEIQRTEQGDSAMYLCASSFMGPTNYGYTFGSGTRLTVV.

The CDR3 DNA reads TGTGCCAGCAGCTTAGTAGCGGGTGCCCCCACAGATACGCAGTATTTT. Translating it yields CASSLVAGAPTDTQYF. V usage is TRBV7-2 and J usage is TRBJ2-3; 7 positions agree with TRBD2. The J segment lost 2 bases and the V segment lost 1 base, leaving 6 bases of the junction unmatched. Germline CDR1 and CDR2: SGHTA and FQGNSA. The CDR3 length is 16 residues. The variable domain in full, completed from reference TRBV7-2 and TRBJ2-3, reads GAGVSQSPSNKVTEKGKDVELRCDPISGHTALYWYRQSLGQGLEFLIYFQGNSAPDKSGLPSDRFSAERTGGSVSTLTIQRTQQEDSAVYLCASSLVAGAPTDTQYFGPGTRLTVL.

The V and J genes are TRBV5-6 and TRBJ2-1; 7 nucleotides match TRBD1. The germline CDR1 and CDR2 sequences are SGHDT and YYEEEE. With 0 bases clipped from V and 3 bases from J, the junction kept 3 bases outside the gene matches. This CDR3 has 15 amino acids. CDR3 in amino acids: CASSLGTGFYNEQFF. DNA for the CDR3: TGTGCCAGCAGCTTGGGGACAGGATTCTACAATGAGCAGTTCTTC.

The V and J genes are TRBV19 and TRBJ2-1; D may be TRBD1 or TRBD2 (5 bases each). The V end was cut by 2 bases, the J end by 7 bases, with 12 bases between. The germline V gene encodes CDR1 LNHDA and CDR2 SQIVND (reference sequence). The CDR3 runs to 14 residues. The CDR3 DNA is TGTGCCAGTAGTATACACGGGGCGGGTAATGAGCAGTTCTTC. Protein product: CASSIHGAGNEQFF.

J is TRBJ2-1 and V is TRBV4-2, with 7 bases matching TRBD2. This CDR3 is 15 amino acids long. Trimming at V came to 2 bases and at J to 6 bases, leaving 7 bases not matched to a gene. Germline CDR1 is LGHNA and CDR2 is YNFKEQ. The CDR3 DNA is TGTGCCAGCAGCCAACGGCGGGAGAGGGGCAATGAGCAGTTCTTC. This codes for CASSQRRERGNEQFF.

This chain joins TRBV7-2 and TRBJ1-1, with 10 bases lining up with TRBD1. Trimming at V came to 6 bases and at J to 7 bases, leaving 5 bases not matched to a gene. CDR3 length: 13 residues. Germline V gives CDR1 SGHTA, CDR2 FQGNSA. DNA for the CDR3: TGTGCCAGCAGTAAGGACAGGGGGATTGAAGCTTTCTTT. The encoded protein is CASSKDRGIEAFF.

The chain employs TRBV15 and TRBJ2-3; 7 nucleotides agree with TRBD1. Per the germline V gene, CDR1 is LNHNV and CDR2 is YYDKDF (reference sequence). V lost 5 bases to trimming and J lost 0 bases; unmatched junction nucleotides: 5. This CDR3 has 15 residues. The chain's CDR3 is CATSYDRVSTDTQYF. The CDR3 DNA reads TGTGCCACCAGCTACGACAGGGTTAGCACAGATACGCAGTATTTT.

The rearrangement uses TRBV7-3 and TRBJ2-2, with TRBD1 matching 7 bases. The junction had 9 bases not matched to a gene; V was cut back by 5 bases and J by 6 bases. Per germline, CDR1 SGHTA and CDR2 FQGTGA. This CDR3 region has 15 residues. CDR3 sequence (DNA): TGTGCCAGCAGCGCTTATAGGGGGACAGCCGGGGAGCTGTTTTTT. Its translation: CASSAYRGTAGELFF.